What follows is one TCR beta chain and its context. Its cognate antigen is unknown. TCRdb re-called the 5' RACE reads with MiXCR, one entry per CDR3 protein. The sample holds roughly 720,000 distinct CDR3 sequences, 15% to 20% seen once. This specimen belongs to a study of identical twins. Germline CDR1 is SGHTA and CDR2 is FQGNSA. The CDR3 is made up of 14 amino acids. Trimming pared 5 bases from V and 2 bases from J, leaving 13 bases between. Study-level points and caveats: Conclusions came from cross-sectional statistical analysis, not from following the same donors.

The sample was also linked to a second study, of T cells expressing NK-cell markers. Per that paper: Sequencing covered eight donors, seven HCMV-seropositive and one seronegative. Dominant NKG2C+ clonotypes accounted for roughly 1.0-7.5% of CD8+ T cells in about six donors. The study did not resolve the HCMV specificity of expanded NKG2C+ T cell clones.

V and J are TRBV7-2 and TRBJ2-7; D is perhaps TRBD2 (6 bases). Sequenced: PBMCs. The TCR was taken from a woman under 30 in good health. The CDR3 loop reads CASSPLLAPYEQYF. The CDR3 bases are TGTGCCAGCAGCCCCCTCCTAGCGCCCTACGAGCAGTACTTC.